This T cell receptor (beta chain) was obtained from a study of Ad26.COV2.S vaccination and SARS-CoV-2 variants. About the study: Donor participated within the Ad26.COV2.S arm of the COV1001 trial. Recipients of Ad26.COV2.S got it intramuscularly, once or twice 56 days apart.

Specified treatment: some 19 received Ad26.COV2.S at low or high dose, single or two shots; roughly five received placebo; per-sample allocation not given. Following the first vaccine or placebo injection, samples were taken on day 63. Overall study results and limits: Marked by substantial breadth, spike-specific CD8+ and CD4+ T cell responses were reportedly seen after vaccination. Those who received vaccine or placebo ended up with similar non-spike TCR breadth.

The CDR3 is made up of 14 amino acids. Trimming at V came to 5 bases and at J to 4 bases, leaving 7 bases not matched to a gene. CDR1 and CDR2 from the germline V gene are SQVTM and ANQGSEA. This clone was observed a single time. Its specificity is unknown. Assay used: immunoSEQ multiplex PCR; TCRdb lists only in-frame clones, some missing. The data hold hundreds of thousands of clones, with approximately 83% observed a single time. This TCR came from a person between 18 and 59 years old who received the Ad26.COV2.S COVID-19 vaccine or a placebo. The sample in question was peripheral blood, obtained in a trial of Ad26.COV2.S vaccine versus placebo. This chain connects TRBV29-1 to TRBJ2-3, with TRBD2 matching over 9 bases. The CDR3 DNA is TGCAGCGTTCTGATAGCGGGAGCCCCAGATACGCAGTATTTT. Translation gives CSVLIAGAPDTQYF.